The sequence of this T cell receptor beta chain was determined in a study of T cells in localized non-small cell lung cancer. Broader study findings: T cell clonality was highest in uninvolved adjacent lung, above tumor. Within adjacent lung there appeared a median approximately 58 of the top 100 tumor clones. There was an association of higher blood T cell density with longer overall survival.

This CDR3 is 16 amino acids long. Germline V gene lookup returns CDR1 SGHTA and CDR2 FQGTGA. V lost 2 bases to trimming and J lost 9 bases; unmatched junction nucleotides: 4. This clone was seen a single time. No antigen is known for it. This table comes from immunoSEQ multiplex PCR, and its TCRdb copy is limited to in-frame clones, with some not included. Of 70,000 or so clones listed, roughly 80% are singletons. The input for sequencing was peripheral blood, taken before any cancer treatment. This sequence was found in an older female donor with stage I lung adenocarcinoma. The chain combines TRBV7-3 with TRBJ2-1; 16 nucleotides agree with TRBD2. CDR3 sequence (DNA): TGTGCCAGCAGCTTAGGGGGACTAGCGGGAGGGTTTGAGCAGTTCTTC. Its protein is CASSLGGLAGGFEQFF.